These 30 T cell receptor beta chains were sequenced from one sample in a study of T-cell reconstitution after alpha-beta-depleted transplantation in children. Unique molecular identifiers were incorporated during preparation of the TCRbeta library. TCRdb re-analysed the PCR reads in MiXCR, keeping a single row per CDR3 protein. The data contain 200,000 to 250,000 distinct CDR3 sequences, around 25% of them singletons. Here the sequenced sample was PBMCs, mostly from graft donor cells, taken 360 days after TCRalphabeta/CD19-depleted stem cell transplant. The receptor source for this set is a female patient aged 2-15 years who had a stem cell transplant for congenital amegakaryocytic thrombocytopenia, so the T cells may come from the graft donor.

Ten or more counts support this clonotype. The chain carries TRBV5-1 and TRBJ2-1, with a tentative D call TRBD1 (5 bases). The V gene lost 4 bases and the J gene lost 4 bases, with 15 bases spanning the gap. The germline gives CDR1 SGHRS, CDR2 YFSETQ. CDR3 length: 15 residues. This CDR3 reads CASSRPVKGYNEQFF. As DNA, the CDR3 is TGCGCCAGCAGCCGACCCGTCAAGGGGTACAATGAGCAGTTCTTC.

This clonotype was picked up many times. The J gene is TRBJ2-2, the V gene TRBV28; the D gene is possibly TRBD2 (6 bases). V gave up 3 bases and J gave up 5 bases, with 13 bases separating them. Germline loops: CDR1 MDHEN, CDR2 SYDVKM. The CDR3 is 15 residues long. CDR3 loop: CASSFLRGGTGELFF. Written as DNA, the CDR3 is TGTGCCAGCAGTTTTTTGAGGGGAGGAACCGGGGAGCTGTTTTTT.

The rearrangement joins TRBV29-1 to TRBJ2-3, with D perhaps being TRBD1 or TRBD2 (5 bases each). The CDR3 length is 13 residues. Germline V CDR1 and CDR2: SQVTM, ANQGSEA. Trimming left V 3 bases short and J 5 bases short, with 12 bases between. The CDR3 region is CSVESGRVDTQYF. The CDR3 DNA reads TGCAGCGTTGAGTCGGGACGGGTAGATACGCAGTATTTT.

CDR3 coding DNA: TGTGCCAGCAGCGTAGCCGGGGGGCCTTCCTACGAGCAGTACTTC. Encoded protein: CASSVAGGPSYEQYF. V gene TRBV9 combines with J gene TRBJ2-7; D is perhaps TRBD2 (7 bases). The V gene lost 0 bases and the J gene lost 1 base, with 11 bases spanning the gap. The CDR3 has 15 residues. Germline values: CDR1 SGDLS, CDR2 YYNGEE.

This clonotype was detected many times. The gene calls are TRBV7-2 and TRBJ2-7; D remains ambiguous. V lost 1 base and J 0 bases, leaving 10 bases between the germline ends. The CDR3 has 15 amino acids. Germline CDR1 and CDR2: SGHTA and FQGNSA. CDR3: CASSLDGKSSYEQYF. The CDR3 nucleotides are TGTGCCAGCAGCTTAGACGGCAAGAGCTCCTACGAGCAGTACTTC. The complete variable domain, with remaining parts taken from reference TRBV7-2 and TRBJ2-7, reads GAGVSQSPSNKVTEKGKDVELRCDPISGHTALYWYRQSLGQGLEFLIYFQGNSAPDKSGLPSDRFSAERTGGSVSTLTIQRTQQEDSAVYLCASSLDGKSSYEQYFGPGTRLTVT.

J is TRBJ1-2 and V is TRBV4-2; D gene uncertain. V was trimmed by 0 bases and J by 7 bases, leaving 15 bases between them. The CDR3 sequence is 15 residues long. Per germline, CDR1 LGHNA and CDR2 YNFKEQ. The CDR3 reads CASSQDTGPVGGYTF. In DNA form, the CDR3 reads TGTGCCAGCAGCCAAGATACTGGACCAGTGGGTGGCTACACCTTC.

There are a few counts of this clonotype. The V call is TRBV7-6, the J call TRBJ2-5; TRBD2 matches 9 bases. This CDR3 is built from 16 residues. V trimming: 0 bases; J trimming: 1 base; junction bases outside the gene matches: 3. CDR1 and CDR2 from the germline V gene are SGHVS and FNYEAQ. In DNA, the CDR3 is TGTGCCAGCAGCTTAGCGACTAGCGGCCTCCAAGAGACCCAGTACTTC. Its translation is CASSLATSGLQETQYF.

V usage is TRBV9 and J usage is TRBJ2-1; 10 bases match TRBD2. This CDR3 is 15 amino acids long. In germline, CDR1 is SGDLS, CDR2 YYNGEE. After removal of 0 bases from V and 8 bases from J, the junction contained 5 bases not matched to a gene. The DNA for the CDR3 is TGTGCCAGCAGCGTAGAGGCTAGCGGGAGCCATGAGCAGTTCTTC. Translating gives CASSVEASGSHEQFF.

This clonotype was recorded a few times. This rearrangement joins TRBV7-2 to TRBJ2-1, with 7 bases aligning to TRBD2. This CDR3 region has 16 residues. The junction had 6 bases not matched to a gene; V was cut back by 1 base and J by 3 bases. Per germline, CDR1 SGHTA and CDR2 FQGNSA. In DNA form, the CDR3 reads TGTGCCAGCAGCTTAGTAGCGGGCTACCTCTACAATGAGCAGTTCTTC. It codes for CASSLVAGYLYNEQFF.

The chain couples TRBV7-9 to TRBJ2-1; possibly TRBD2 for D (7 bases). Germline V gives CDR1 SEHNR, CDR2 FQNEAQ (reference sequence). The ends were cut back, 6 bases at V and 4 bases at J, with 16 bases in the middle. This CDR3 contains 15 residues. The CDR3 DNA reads TGTGCCAGCAGAATGGGCGGGGGCGCTTACAATGAGCAGTTCTTC. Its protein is CASRMGGGAYNEQFF. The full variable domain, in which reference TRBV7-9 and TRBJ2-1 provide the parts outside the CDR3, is DTGVSQNPRHKITKRGQNVTFRCDPISEHNRLYWYRQTLGQGPEFLTYFQNEAQLEKSRLLSDRFSAERPKGSFSTLEIQRTEQGDSAMYLCASRMGGGAYNEQFFGPGTRLTVL.

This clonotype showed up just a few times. This chain's CDR3 is CASTRQGGKEQYF. The CDR3, as DNA: TGTGCCAGCACCCGACAGGGAGGGAAAGAGCAGTACTTC. V is TRBV21-1 and J is TRBJ2-7; TRBD1, the table's D call, lacks a check against the DNA. TRBV21-1 is reported as a pseudogene. The CDR3 spans 13 residues.

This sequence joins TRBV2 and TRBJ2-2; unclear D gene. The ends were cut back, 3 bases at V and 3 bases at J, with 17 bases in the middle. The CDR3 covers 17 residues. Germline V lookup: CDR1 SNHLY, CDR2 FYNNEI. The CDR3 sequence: CASSDRGGWQYTGELFF. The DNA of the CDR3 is TGTGCCAGCAGTGATCGAGGTGGGTGGCAGTACACCGGGGAGCTGTTTTTT. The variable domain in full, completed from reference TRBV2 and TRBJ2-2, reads EPEVTQTPSHQVTQMGQEVILRCVPISNHLYFYWYRQILGQKVEFLVSFYNNEISEKSEIFDDQFSVERPDGSNFTLKIRSTKLEDSAMYFCASSDRGGWQYTGELFFGEGSRLTVL.

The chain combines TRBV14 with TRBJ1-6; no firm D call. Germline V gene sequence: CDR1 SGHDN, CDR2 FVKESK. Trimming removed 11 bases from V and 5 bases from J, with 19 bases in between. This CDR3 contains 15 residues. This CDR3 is CALSPVAVDNSPLHF. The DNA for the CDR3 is TGTGCCCTCAGCCCTGTGGCCGTCGATAATTCACCCCTCCACTTT.

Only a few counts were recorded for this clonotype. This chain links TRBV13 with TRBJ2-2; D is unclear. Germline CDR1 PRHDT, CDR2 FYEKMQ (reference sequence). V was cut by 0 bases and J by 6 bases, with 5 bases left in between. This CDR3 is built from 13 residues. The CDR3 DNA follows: TGTGCCAGCAGCTTAGGTCCCCCCGGGGAGCTGTTTTTT. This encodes CASSLGPPGELFF.

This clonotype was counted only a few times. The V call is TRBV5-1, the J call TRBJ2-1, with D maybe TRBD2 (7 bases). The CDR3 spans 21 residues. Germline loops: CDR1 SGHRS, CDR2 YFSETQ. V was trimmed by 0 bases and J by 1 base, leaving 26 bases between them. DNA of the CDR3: TGCGCCAGCAGCTTGGCCCCGACGGGGGGCCCGCTACACCGATCCTACAATGAGCAGTTCTTC. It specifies CASSLAPTGGPLHRSYNEQFF.

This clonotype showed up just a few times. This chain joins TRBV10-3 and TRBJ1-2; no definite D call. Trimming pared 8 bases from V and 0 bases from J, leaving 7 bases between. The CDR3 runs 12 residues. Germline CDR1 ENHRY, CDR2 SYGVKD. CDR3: CAISIANYGYTF. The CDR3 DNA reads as TGTGCCATCTCGATAGCTAACTATGGCTACACCTTC.

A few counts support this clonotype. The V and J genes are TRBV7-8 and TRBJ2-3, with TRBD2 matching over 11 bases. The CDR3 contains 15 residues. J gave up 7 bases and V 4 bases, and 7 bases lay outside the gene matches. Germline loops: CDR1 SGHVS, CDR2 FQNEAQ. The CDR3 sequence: CASSSLAGGPHTQYF. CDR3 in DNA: TGTGCCAGCAGCTCCCTAGCGGGGGGCCCGCATACGCAGTATTTT.

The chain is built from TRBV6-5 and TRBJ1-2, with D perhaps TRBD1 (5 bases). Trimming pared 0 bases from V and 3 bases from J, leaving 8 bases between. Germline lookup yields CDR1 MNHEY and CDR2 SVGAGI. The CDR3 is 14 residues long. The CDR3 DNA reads TGTGCCAGCAGTTACTCGATAGGGGACTATGGCTACACCTTC. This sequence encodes CASSYSIGDYGYTF.

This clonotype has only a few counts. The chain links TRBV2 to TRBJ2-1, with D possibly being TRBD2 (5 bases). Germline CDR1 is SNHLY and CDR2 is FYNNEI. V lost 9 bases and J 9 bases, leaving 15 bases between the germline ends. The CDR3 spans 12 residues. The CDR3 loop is CASTPHGGEQFF. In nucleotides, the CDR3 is TGTGCCAGTACCCCACACGGAGGTGAGCAGTTCTTC.

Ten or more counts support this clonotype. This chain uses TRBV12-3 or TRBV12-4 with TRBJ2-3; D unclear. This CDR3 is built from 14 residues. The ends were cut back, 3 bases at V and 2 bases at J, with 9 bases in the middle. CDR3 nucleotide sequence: TGTGCCAGCAGTTTTCGGAACCCCACAGATACGCAGTATTTT. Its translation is CASSFRNPTDTQYF.

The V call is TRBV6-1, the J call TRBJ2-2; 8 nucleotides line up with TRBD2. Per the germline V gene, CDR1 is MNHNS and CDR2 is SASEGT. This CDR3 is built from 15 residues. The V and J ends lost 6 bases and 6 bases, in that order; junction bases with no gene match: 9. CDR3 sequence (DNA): TGTGCCAGCAGCCTCACGGGGGGGACGGCCGGGGAGCTGTTTTTT. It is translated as CASSLTGGTAGELFF.

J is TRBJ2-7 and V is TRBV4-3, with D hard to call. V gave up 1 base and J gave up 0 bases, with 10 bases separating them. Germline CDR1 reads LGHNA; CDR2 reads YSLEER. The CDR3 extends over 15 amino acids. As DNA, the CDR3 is TGCGCCAGCAGCCAAGTTATAAAGAGCTCCTACGAGCAGTACTTC. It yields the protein CASSQVIKSSYEQYF.

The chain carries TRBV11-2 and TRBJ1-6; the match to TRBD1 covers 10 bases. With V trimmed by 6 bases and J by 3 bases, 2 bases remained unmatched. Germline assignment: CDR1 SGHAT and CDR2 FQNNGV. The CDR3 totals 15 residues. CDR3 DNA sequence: TGTGCCAGCAGGAGGGACAGGGGCTATAATTCACCCCTCCACTTT. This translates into CASRRDRGYNSPLHF.

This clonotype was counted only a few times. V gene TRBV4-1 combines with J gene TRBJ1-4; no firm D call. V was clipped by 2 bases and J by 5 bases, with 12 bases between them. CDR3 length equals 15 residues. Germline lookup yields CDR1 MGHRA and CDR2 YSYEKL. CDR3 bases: TGCGCCAGCAGCCAATACTGGGGAAGGAATGAAAAACTGTTTTTT. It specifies CASSQYWGRNEKLFF.

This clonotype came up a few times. The CDR3 DNA sequence: TGTGCCAGCTCACAAAGGAGGGCAGAGAACACCGGGGAGCTGTTTTTT. Its protein product is CASSQRRAENTGELFF. The chain is built from TRBV18 and TRBJ2-2; weak D call: TRBD2 (6 bases). The germline CDR1 and CDR2 sequences are KGHSH and LQKENI. CDR3 length equals 16 residues. V was trimmed by 4 bases and J by 1 base, leaving 13 bases between them.

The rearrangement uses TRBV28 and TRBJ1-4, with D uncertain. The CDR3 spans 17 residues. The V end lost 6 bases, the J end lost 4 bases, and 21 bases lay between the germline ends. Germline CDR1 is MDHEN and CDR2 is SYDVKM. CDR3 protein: CASSPKRGLVYNEKLFF. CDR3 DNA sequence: TGTGCCAGCAGCCCGAAGCGTGGTTTAGTCTATAATGAAAAACTGTTTTTT.

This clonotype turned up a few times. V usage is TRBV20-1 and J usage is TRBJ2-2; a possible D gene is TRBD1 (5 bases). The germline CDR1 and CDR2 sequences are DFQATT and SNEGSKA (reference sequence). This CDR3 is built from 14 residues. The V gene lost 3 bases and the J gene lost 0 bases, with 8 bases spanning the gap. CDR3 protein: CSASGHTNTGELFF. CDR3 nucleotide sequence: TGCAGTGCTAGCGGACACACGAACACCGGGGAGCTGTTTTTT.

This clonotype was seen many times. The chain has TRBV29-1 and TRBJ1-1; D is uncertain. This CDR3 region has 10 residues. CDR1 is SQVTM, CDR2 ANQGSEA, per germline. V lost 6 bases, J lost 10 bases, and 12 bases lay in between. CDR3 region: CSVLGSGAFF. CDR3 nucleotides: TGCAGCGTACTCGGGTCGGGAGCTTTCTTT. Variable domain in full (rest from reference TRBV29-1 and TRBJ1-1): SAVISQKPSRDICQRGTSLTIQCQVDSQVTMMFWYRQQPGQSLTLIATANQGSEATYESGFVIDKFPISRPNLTFSTLTVSNMSPEDSSIYLCSVLGSGAFFGQGTRLTVV.

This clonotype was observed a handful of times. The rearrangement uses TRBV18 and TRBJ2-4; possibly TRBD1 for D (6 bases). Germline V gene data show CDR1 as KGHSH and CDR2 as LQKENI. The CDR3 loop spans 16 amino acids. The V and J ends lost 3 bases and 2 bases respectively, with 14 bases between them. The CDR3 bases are TGTGCCAGCTCACCCCAGGACAGACCTTCCAAAAACATTCAGTACTTC. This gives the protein CASSPQDRPSKNIQYF.

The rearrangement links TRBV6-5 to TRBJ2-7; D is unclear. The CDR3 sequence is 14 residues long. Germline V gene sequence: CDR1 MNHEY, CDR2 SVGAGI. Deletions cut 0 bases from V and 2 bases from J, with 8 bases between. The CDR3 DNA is TGTGCCAGCAGTTACTCTGACGGCACCTACGAGCAGTACTTC. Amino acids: CASSYSDGTYEQYF.